This is a list of T cell receptor beta chains from one sample in a study of shared clonotypes between healthy human individuals. TCRdb's copy holds only in-frame clones and misses some; the assay was immunoSEQ multiplex PCR. The data show 2,500,000 or so clones, with 85% to 95% seen just once and 0.37% held by the top ten. The sample comprised naive CD4+ T cells from PBMCs. The receptor set was obtained from a man younger than 35 in good health. Some clones in this sample may be carry-over from other donors' samples. Both conserved end residues are part of each CDR3. The D gene is left open where the match is weak. Expanded clones are given a class, and other clones once, few, many or no size at all.

CASSSNYGTPSYSNQPQHF TGTGCCAGCAGCTCTAACTACGGGACACCAAGTTATAGCAATCAGCCCCAGCATTTT TRBV7-9 . TRBJ1-5 .
CASSPSRTEAFF TGTGCCAGCAGCCCTTCCCGGACTGAAGCTTTCTTT TRBV28 . TRBJ1-1 .
CASSYSSGVEGNTIYF TGTGCCAGCAGTTACTCGTCGGGGGTAGAAGGAAACACCATATATTTT TRBV6-5 . TRBJ1-3 .
CASRKGDSGETQYF TGCGCCAGCAGAAAGGGGGACAGCGGGGAGACCCAGTACTTC TRBV4-1 . TRBJ2-5 .
CASSPGGTYNEQFF TGTGCCAGCAGCCCTGGAGGGACATACAATGAGCAGTTCTTC TRBV7-2 . TRBJ2-1 .
CASSFNPAASGSYEQYF TGTGCCAGCAGTTTTAACCCCGCGGCTAGCGGGTCCTACGAGCAGTACTTC TRBV28 TRBD2 TRBJ2-7 .
CASSFGTEQAYEQYF TGTGCCAGCAGCTTCGGGACGGAACAGGCCTACGAGCAGTACTTC TRBV11-2 . TRBJ2-7 .
CAIGGQSYQPQHF TGTGCCATCGGCGGACAGTCTTATCAGCCCCAGCATTTT TRBV10-3 . TRBJ1-5 .
CASSSTPGGPNYGYTF TGTGCCAGCAGTTCCACCCCAGGGGGCCCTAACTATGGCTACACCTTC TRBV2 TRBD1 TRBJ1-2 once
CASSPWTSGRTGELFF TGTGCCAGCAGCCCCTGGACTAGCGGGAGAACCGGGGAGCTGTTTTTT TRBV7-7 TRBD2 TRBJ2-2 .
CASTPGDTYNEQFF TGTGCCAGTACCCCAGGGGACACTTACAATGAGCAGTTCTTC TRBV19 . TRBJ2-1 .
CASSPGTSGTDTQYF TGCGCCAGCAGTCCCGGGACTAGCGGCACAGATACGCAGTATTTT TRBV5-1 TRBD2 TRBJ2-3 .
CASSLTGSSREKLFF TGTGCCAGCAGTTTGACAGGGAGCTCACGGGAAAAACTGTTTTTT TRBV27 TRBD1 TRBJ1-4 .
CASSQNGVTEAFF TGTGCCAGCAGCCAAAACGGAGTCACTGAAGCTTTCTTT TRBV4-2 . TRBJ1-1 .
CASSPAPWGEKLFF TGTGCCAGCAGCCCGGCTCCGTGGGGTGAAAAACTGTTTTTT TRBV7-8 . TRBJ1-4 .
CSARVPREQFF TGCAGTGCTAGAGTTCCCCGTGAGCAGTTCTTC TRBV20-1 . TRBJ2-1 once
CASSEATGDIQFF TGTGCCAGCAGTGAGGCCACCGGGGACATTCAGTTCTTC TRBV6-1 . TRBJ2-1 .
CASSEPGQGRGEQYF TGTGCCAGCAGTGAACCCGGACAGGGAAGAGGCGAGCAGTACTTC TRBV25-1 TRBD1 TRBJ2-7 .
CASSQDRGQRSSYNEQFF TGCGCCAGCAGCCAAGATAGGGGACAGAGGAGCTCCTACAATGAGCAGTTCTTC TRBV4-1 TRBD1 TRBJ2-1 .
CASSAPAGDFNYGYTF TGTGCCAGCAGTGCCCCCGCAGGGGATTTTAACTATGGCTACACCTTC TRBV6-6 . TRBJ1-2 .
CASRLSTGELFF TGTGCCAGCCGATTATCGACCGGGGAGCTGTTTTTT TRBV28 . TRBJ2-2 .
CASTWGTRRNTEAFF TGTGCCAGCACCTGGGGGACCCGTCGCAACACTGAAGCTTTCTTT TRBV2 . TRBJ1-1 once
CAISESAPPQAFF TGTGCCATCAGTGAGTCGGCTCCGCCCCAAGCTTTCTTT TRBV10-3 . TRBJ1-1 .
CASSLKLKGNEQFF TGTGCCAGCAGTTTAAAGTTAAAGGGCAATGAGCAGTTCTTC TRBV28 . TRBJ2-1 .
CASSSTGASGGANVLTF TGTGCCAGCAGTTCTACGGGGGCGTCGGGTGGGGCCAACGTCCTGACTTTC TRBV27 . TRBJ2-6 .
CASSLDLYNEQFF TGTGCCAGCAGCTTAGATCTCTACAATGAGCAGTTCTTC TRBV11-3 . TRBJ2-1 .
CATLGQGWQPQHF TGTGCCACCCTAGGACAGGGTTGGCAGCCCCAGCATTTT TRBV19 TRBD1 TRBJ1-5 few
CASSLGTSGTVTGELFF TGTGCCAGCAGCTTAGGGACTAGCGGGACGGTTACCGGGGAGCTGTTTTTT TRBV7-2 TRBD2 TRBJ2-2 .
CASSRTEPNEQFF TGTGCCAGCTCACGAACGGAGCCAAATGAGCAGTTCTTC TRBV18 . TRBJ2-1 .
CASSAGQGYGYTF TGTGCCAGCTCAGCGGGACAGGGCTATGGCTACACCTTC TRBV18 TRBD1 TRBJ1-2 .
CATSRDRVTYGYTF TGTGCCACCAGCAGAGACAGGGTCACCTATGGCTACACCTTC TRBV15 . TRBJ1-2 .
CASSHLSQETQYF TGTGCCAGCAGCCATCTATCGCAAGAGACCCAGTACTTC TRBV14 . TRBJ2-5 .
CASSFDKNEKLFF TGCGCCAGCAGCTTCGATAAAAATGAAAAACTGTTTTTT TRBV5-1 . TRBJ1-4 .
CASSSLVPAGGYNEQFF TGCGCCAGCAGCTCCCTTGTTCCAGCGGGAGGGTACAATGAGCAGTTCTTC TRBV5-1 TRBD2 TRBJ2-1 .
CASSLYGVTDTQYF TGCGCCAGCAGCTTGTATGGGGTGACAGATACGCAGTATTTT TRBV5-1 . TRBJ2-3 .
CAWSTEGQAFF TGTGCCTGGAGTACTGAGGGGCAAGCTTTCTTT TRBV30 . TRBJ1-1 few
CASSLLWATNEKLFF TGTGCCAGCAGTTTATTATGGGCAACTAATGAAAAACTGTTTTTT TRBV27 . TRBJ1-4 .
CASSGGGRNQPQHF TGTGCCAGCAGTGGAGGGGGAAGGAATCAGCCCCAGCATTTT TRBV2 . TRBJ1-5 .
CAWRDLDTDQETQYF TGTGCCTGGAGGGACTTGGACACGGATCAAGAGACCCAGTACTTC TRBV30 . TRBJ2-5 .
CASSPLAGKVDTIYF TGTGCCAGCTCACCCCTGGCAGGGAAGGTTGACACCATATATTTT TRBV18 . TRBJ1-3 .
CASSQRLDQPQHF TGCGCCAGCAGCCAAAGGTTGGATCAGCCCCAGCATTTT TRBV4-3 . TRBJ1-5 few
CASIGLRAIGELFF TGTGCCAGTATCGGACTCAGGGCGATCGGGGAGCTGTTTTTT TRBV6-1 . TRBJ2-2 .
CASSLVFSLSYGYTF TGTGCCAGCAGCTTAGTATTCAGCCTAAGCTATGGCTACACCTTC TRBV7-2 . TRBJ1-2 .
CASSFSGAGTEAFF TGTGCCAGCAGCTTTTCCGGGGCGGGCACTGAAGCTTTCTTT TRBV5-4 . TRBJ1-1 .
CASSLRGTDPMNTEAFF TGCGCCAGCAGCTTGAGGGGGACAGATCCTATGAACACTGAAGCTTTCTTT TRBV5-1 TRBD1 TRBJ1-1 .
CASSLVTSGSYEQFF TGTGCCAGCAGCTTAGTGACTAGCGGGAGCTATGAGCAGTTCTTC TRBV7-2 TRBD2 TRBJ2-1 .
CASSSPSTGDSEQFF TGTGCCAGCAGTTCGCCTAGCACCGGGGATAGTGAGCAGTTCTTC TRBV28 . TRBJ2-1 .